The rows below give T cell receptor beta chains drawn from one sample of a study of blood T cell repertoires in COVID-19. The data were produced by immunoSEQ multiplex PCR, yet TCRdb's version contains in-frame clones alone and is incomplete. The data show more than 250,000 clones, with roughly 80% seen just once and about 5% held by the top ten. Sample: PBMCs or T cells enriched from blood (not recorded which). All receptors derive from a middle-aged man who had been exposed to COVID-19. The CDR3 runs from the conserved cysteine through the conserved F or W. A D gene is named only where the DNA matches it firmly. The size field is filled for only some rows; it gives once, few, many or a size class.

V	D	size	J	DNA	CDR3
TRBV15	TRBD2	-	TRBJ2-7	TGTGCCACCAGCAGAGAGCCTAGCGGCTACGAGCAGTACTTC	CATSREPSGYEQYF
TRBV3-1/TRBV3-2	-	-	TRBJ1-1	TGTGCCAGCAGCCCAGAACAGGGGAACACTGAAGCTTTCTTT	CASSPEQGNTEAFF
TRBV11-2	TRBD2	-	TRBJ2-1	TGTGCCAGCAGCTTAGTTACCGGGAGGGCCTACAATGAGCAGTTCTTC	CASSLVTGRAYNEQFF
TRBV27	TRBD2	-	TRBJ2-1	TGTGCCAGCAGGAGGACTAGCAATGAGCAGTTCTTC	CASRRTSNEQFF
TRBV6-5	TRBD1	-	TRBJ1-5	TGTGCCAGCACCCGGGACAGGGATCAGCCCCAGCATTTT	CASTRDRDQPQHF
TRBV12-3/TRBV12-4	-	once	TRBJ1-5	TGTGCCAGCAGTCTTTATTATCAGCCCCAGCATTTT	CASSLYYQPQHF
TRBV19	TRBD1	-	TRBJ2-7	TGTGCCAGTAGTATCACCGCGGACAGGGAATACGAGCAGTACTTC	CASSITADREYEQYF
TRBV15	-	-	TRBJ2-6	TGTGCCACCAGCAAAGAGCGCTCTGGGGCCAACGTCCTGACTTTC	CATSKERSGANVLTF
TRBV20-1	TRBD2	-	TRBJ2-5	TGCAGTGCTAGTTCTAGCGGGATTCTACGGGAGACCCAGTACTTC	CSASSSGILRETQYF
TRBV6-1	-	-	TRBJ1-5	TGTGCCAGCAGTGAGGGCAGGCTCAGGGGCAATCAGCCCCAGCATTTT	CASSEGRLRGNQPQHF
TRBV25-1	TRBD2	-	TRBJ2-5	TGTGCCAGCAGTGAAGGACTAGCAGCAGAGACCCAGTACTTC	CASSEGLAAETQYF
TRBV19	TRBD2	few	TRBJ2-2	TGTGCCAGTATACGGGAGGCGGGGTCCGGGGAGCTGTTTTTT	CASIREAGSGELFF
TRBV6-2/TRBV6-3	TRBD1	-	TRBJ1-3	TGTGCCAGCAGCCTTGGTGGGGGACAGGGCCTCTTTTTTGATCAGGTCGGTGATCCGGACACCATATATTTT	CASSLGGGQGLFFDQVGDPDTIYF
TRBV11-3	-	-	TRBJ1-1	TGTGCCAGCAGCTTAGATCACTTACAGCAAGCTTTCTTT	CASSLDHLQQAFF
TRBV2	-	-	TRBJ2-1	TGTGCCAGCTTCAAGGGGCTTGGCAATGAGCAGTTCTTC	CASFKGLGNEQFF
TRBV3-1/TRBV3-2	TRBD1	few	TRBJ1-2	TGTGCCAGCAGCCAAGGGGTACGCCGTAGGGACAGGGGATATGGCTACACCTTC	CASSQGVRRRDRGYGYTF
TRBV6-5	TRBD1	-	TRBJ1-1	TGTGCCAGCAGTTTTACAGGGGTTTATGACACTGAAGCTTTCTTT	CASSFTGVYDTEAFF
TRBV5-1	-	-	TRBJ1-1	TGCGCCAGCAGACCCGGACAGACTAACACTGAAGCTTTCTTT	CASRPGQTNTEAFF
TRBV7-3	TRBD2	few	TRBJ2-3	TGTGCCAGCAGCCCGTCTAGCGGGGCAGATACGCAGTATTTT	CASSPSSGADTQYF
TRBV20-1	TRBD2	-	TRBJ2-5	TGCAGTGCTAGTCCTCACTTTCTAGCGGGAGAAGAGACCCAGTACTTC	CSASPHFLAGEETQYF
TRBV6-5	-	once	TRBJ1-2	TGTGCCAGCAGTTACTCTGAGGGAGGCTATGGCTACACCTTC	CASSYSEGGYGYTF
TRBV11-3	-	-	TRBJ1-2	TGTGCCAGCAGCTCGTACCGGGGGAATGGCTACACCTTC	CASSSYRGNGYTF
TRBV7-9	-	once	TRBJ2-3	TGTGCCAGCAGCTTAGGAGGCGGCTACACAGATACGCAGTATTTT	CASSLGGGYTDTQYF
TRBV6-5	-	-	TRBJ1-6	TGTGCCAGCAGTTACAATTCAGCGAGTCGTAATTCACCCCTCCACTTT	CASSYNSASRNSPLHF
TRBV19	TRBD2	-	TRBJ2-5	TGTGCCAGTAGGATAGCGGGGGGCCAAGAGACCCAGTACTTC	CASRIAGGQETQYF
TRBV7-8	-	-	TRBJ1-2	TGTGCCAGCAGCCGGAGAGAGGGTTCCTATGGCTACACCTTC	CASSRREGSYGYTF
TRBV19	-	-	TRBJ1-4	TGTGCCAGTAGTATTTCTCAGGTTCGGTCGGAACTGTTTTTT	CASSISQVRSELFF
TRBV24-1	-	-	TRBJ1-2	TGTGCCACCAGTGCACGGGGGTCCCGCTATGGCTACACCTTC	CATSARGSRYGYTF
TRBV9	TRBD2	once	TRBJ2-2	TGTGCCAGCAGCGTAGGTGTTAGCGGGAGGGGGAACACCGGGGAGCTGTTTTTT	CASSVGVSGRGNTGELFF
TRBV30	-	-	TRBJ2-3	TGTGCCTGGAGTGGGGCGGGCGGCACAGATACGCAGTATTTT	CAWSGAGGTDTQYF
TRBV18	-	-	TRBJ1-1	TGTGCCAGCTCACCATCGCAGGTAATGAACACTGAAGCTTTCTTT	CASSPSQVMNTEAFF
TRBV30	-	-	TRBJ2-7	TGTGCCTGGAGTGTGGAGGGGTTACGGCAGTACTTC	CAWSVEGLRQYF
TRBV19	-	once	TRBJ1-1	TGTGCCAGTACGAGCGGGGCCCGCACTGAAGCTTTCTTT	CASTSGARTEAFF
TRBV6-5	-	once	TRBJ1-2	TGTGCCAGCAAAATCCGAGGGGGTGATGGCTACACCTTC	CASKIRGGDGYTF
TRBV11-2	TRBD2	-	TRBJ2-1	TGTGCCAGCAGGCATCCGGGACTACTAAACAATGAGCAGTTCTTC	CASRHPGLLNNEQFF
TRBV24-1	TRBD2	-	TRBJ2-2	TGTGCCACCAGTGATTTATCGCTCGGGACTAGCAACACCGGGGAGCTGTTTTTT	CATSDLSLGTSNTGELFF
TRBV7-6	-	-	TRBJ2-1	TGTGCCAGCAGCCCCCACCGCGGGGAGCAGTTCTTC	CASSPHRGEQFF
TRBV6-6	TRBD2	-	TRBJ2-7	TGTGCCAGCAGTGGGCCGGGACTAGCGGGGGCCTACGAGCAGTACTTC	CASSGPGLAGAYEQYF
TRBV5-1	-	few	TRBJ2-7	TGCGCCAGCAGCTTGTCCCATAGCGGTTGGGCCTCCTACGAGCAGTACTTC	CASSLSHSGWASYEQYF
TRBV7-8	-	few	TRBJ2-1	TGTGCCAGCAGCTTAGACGAGGGTTCTGTGCAGTTCTTC	CASSLDEGSVQFF
TRBV6-5	-	-	TRBJ2-1	TGTGCCAGCAGCCGAACAGGGCCCCCGTGGTTCTTC	CASSRTGPPWFF
TRBV5-1	-	-	TRBJ2-3	TGCGCCAGCAGCTCAGGGGTCATGGGCACAGATACGCAGTATTTT	CASSSGVMGTDTQYF
TRBV6-1	-	-	TRBJ1-2	TGTGCCAGCAGTGAAGCGACTTTCCCCTATGGCTACACCTTC	CASSEATFPYGYTF
TRBV10-3	TRBD1	-	TRBJ2-5	TGTGCCATCAGTGGGGGACAGCAAGAGACCCAGTACTTC	CAISGGQQETQYF
TRBV4-1	-	-	TRBJ2-7	TGCGCCAGCAGCCAAGGAGCGGGCTACGAGCAGTACTTC	CASSQGAGYEQYF
TRBV11-2	TRBD2	-	TRBJ2-2	TGTGCCACCAGCAGTTATCCTAGCGGGAGGGAGAACACCGGGGAGCTGTTTTTT	CATSSYPSGRENTGELFF
TRBV9	-	-	TRBJ2-3	TGTGCCAGCAGCGTAGCCGTAGCGGTACGCACAGATACGCAGTATTTT	CASSVAVAVRTDTQYF
TRBV5-1	-	-	TRBJ2-7	TGCGCCAGCAGCCTGGCCGCGGGACAGCCCCTTTACGAGCAGTACTTC	CASSLAAGQPLYEQYF
TRBV20-1	TRBD1	-	TRBJ2-4	TGCAGTGCTAGTAGACAGGGATTGATGGCCAAAAACATTCAGTACTTC	CSASRQGLMAKNIQYF
TRBV5-1	TRBD2	-	TRBJ2-3	TGCGCCAGCAGCTTGTCTAGCGGGACCACAGATACGCAGTATTTT	CASSLSSGTTDTQYF
TRBV19	-	-	TRBJ2-7	TGTGCCAGTAGTCGAGGGATTCGGGTCTCGGAGCAGTACTTC	CASSRGIRVSEQYF
TRBV18	TRBD2	few	TRBJ2-1	TGTGCCAGCTCCCAACGGGGGGACCCCTACGGGCAGTTCTTC	CASSQRGDPYGQFF
TRBV14	TRBD1	-	TRBJ1-6	TGTGCCAGCAGCCAGACAGGGGGCAGTGCACCCCTCCACTTT	CASSQTGGSAPLHF
TRBV7-6	TRBD2	-	TRBJ2-5	TGTGCCAGCAGATCACTAGCGGGAGCTGAGACCCAGTACTTC	CASRSLAGAETQYF
TRBV3-1/TRBV3-2	-	-	TRBJ2-7	TGTGCCAGCAGCCTCACGGGCCCTCGGGAGGAGCAGTACTTC	CASSLTGPREEQYF